The rows below give T cell receptor beta chains drawn from one sample of a study of tumor-infiltrating lymphocytes in primary liver carcinoma. TCRdb reanalysed the multiplex PCR reads using MiXCR and keeps one entry per CDR3 protein. The sample lists fewer than 85,000 distinct CDR3 sequences; roughly 71% were seen once. Sequenced material: tumor-adjacent normal liver tissue. The source of these receptors is a man aged 40-50 years with primary liver carcinoma and hepatitis B virus infection. The CDR3 runs from the conserved cysteine through the conserved F or W. D genes are given only for firm matches. Some rows mark clone size as missing; the rest say once, few, many or name a class of expanded clone.

NA	TRBV6-5	NA	TRBJ2-5	TGTGCCAGCATCGCCCACGGGACCCAGTACTTC	CASIAHGTQYF
NA	TRBV7-9	NA	TRBJ2-1	TGTACCAGCAGAAACGACGGCCGCTCCAACAATGAGCAGTTCTTC	CTSRNDGRSNNEQFF
many	TRBV4-1	TRBD2	TRBJ2-1	TGCGCCAGCAGCCAAGACCGAGGAGGGAGGGCCAGGGTTCGCAATGAGCAGTTCTTC	CASSQDRGGRARVRNEQFF
NA	TRBV25-1	TRBD1	TRBJ1-1	TGTGCCAACAGGGGACCCTCGAACACTGAAGCTTTCTTC	CANRGPSNTEAFF
NA	TRBV7-9	TRBD1	TRBJ1-2	TGTGCCAGCAGCTTAGGACAGGGGGATGGCTACATCTTC	CASSLGQGDGYIF
NA	TRBV6-2/TRBV6-3	NA	TRBJ1-5	TGTGTCAGCAGCCAACAAGGTGGCAGTAGTCAGCCCCAGCATTTT	CVSSQQGGSSQPQHF
NA	TRBV10-3	TRBD1	TRBJ1-5	TGTGCCTCAGGGGGGGCAGTGAACAATCAGCCCCAGCATTTT	CASGGAVNNQPQHF
NA	TRBV5-5	TRBD1	TRBJ1-5	TGTGCCAGCAACTTGGAGACAGGGAGTCAGCCCCAGCATTTT	CASNLETGSQPQHF
NA	TRBV11-2	NA	TRBJ2-1	TGTGCCAGCAGTCACGGGTCCCCGAATGAGCAGCTCTTC	CASSHGSPNEQLF
NA	TRBV11-2	NA	TRBJ2-7	TGTGCCAGCATCTTCATGGCAGATCCGGATTACGAGCAGTACTTC	CASIFMADPDYEQYF
NA	TRBV10-3	NA	TRBJ2-1	TGTGCCATCAGTGTGAGGGAAAAGGGGGATGATCAGTTCTTC	CAISVREKGDDQFF
NA	TRBV11-2	NA	TRBJ1-4	TGTGCCAGCAGCTTAGATCTTGGTAGGCTCGGGCTGTTTTTT	CASSLDLGRLGLFF
once	TRBV12-3/TRBV12-4	NA	TRBJ1-5	TGTGCCAGCAGTAAACAGGGAGGGCAATCCCAGCATTTT	CASSKQGGQSQHF
NA	TRBV10-2	TRBD1	TRBJ2-5	TGCGCCAGCAGTGTCTCGGGACAGTTAGAGACCCAGTATTTC	CASSVSGQLETQYF
NA	TRBV29-1	NA	TRBJ2-4	TGCAGCCCATCTTGGGTGGTAAACATTCAGTACTTC	CSPSWVVNIQYF
many	TRBV28	TRBD2	TRBJ2-7	TGTGCCAGCAGTGAGGGGCCAGCGGGAGCCTACGAGCAGTACTTC	CASSEGPAGAYEQYF
few	TRBV28	NA	TRBJ2-5	TGTGCCAGCAGCCTTACCGGACAAGAGATCCAGTACTTC	CASSLTGQEIQYF
NA	TRBV28	NA	TRBJ1-6	TGTGCCAGCAGCCCAACATGGTATAATTCACCCATCCACTTT	CASSPTWYNSPIHF
NA	TRBV29-1	NA	TRBJ1-1	TGCAGCGTTTCCCCGGGATGGGGAATGACCACTGAAGTTTTCTTT	CSVSPGWGMTTEVFF
NA	TRBV6-1	NA	TRBJ1-5	TGTGCCAGCAGTGAAGTCTCCTATCGTAATCAGCCCCAGCATTTT	CASSEVSYRNQPQHF
NA	TRBV11-2	TRBD2	TRBJ2-7	TGTGTCAGCAGCTTAGTCCCCGGGGCTAGTGGGAGGGATCGTGAGCAGTACTTC	CVSSLVPGASGRDREQYF
NA	TRBV6-1	TRBD1	TRBJ2-1	TGTGCCAGCAGTGTTACGACAGGGCCAAATGAGCAGTTCTTC	CASSVTTGPNEQFF
few	TRBV5-5	NA	TRBJ2-3	TGTGCCAGCAGCTTGCTCCTCAGGGGTAGCACAGATACGCAGTATTTT	CASSLLLRGSTDTQYF
NA	TRBV4-1	TRBD2	TRBJ2-7	TGCGCCGGCAGCCAGTTAGCGGGAGCCGGCTACGAGCATTACTTC	CAGSQLAGAGYEHYF
once	TRBV6-1	TRBD2	TRBJ2-7	TGTGCCAGTTACTACGGGGTAGAACTAGCGGACCACGAGCAGTACTTC	CASYYGVELADHEQYF
NA	TRBV29-1	TRBD2	TRBJ2-1	TGCAGCGCCGCTAGCGGGAGTCTCCATGAGCAGTTCTTC	CSAASGSLHEQFF
NA	TRBV10-2	NA	TRBJ1-5	TGCGCCAGCGGTGGGTCGGGTCAGCCCCAGCATTTT	CASGGSGQPQHF
NA	TRBV11-2	NA	TRBJ2-1	TGCGCCGGCAACTTAGAGCTCCTGGCGGGAATGAATGAGCAGTTCTTC	CAGNLELLAGMNEQFF
NA	TRBV6-1	NA	TRBJ2-2	TGTGCCAGCAGAGACGGACTACCTAGAACCGGGGGGCTGTTTTTT	CASRDGLPRTGGLFF